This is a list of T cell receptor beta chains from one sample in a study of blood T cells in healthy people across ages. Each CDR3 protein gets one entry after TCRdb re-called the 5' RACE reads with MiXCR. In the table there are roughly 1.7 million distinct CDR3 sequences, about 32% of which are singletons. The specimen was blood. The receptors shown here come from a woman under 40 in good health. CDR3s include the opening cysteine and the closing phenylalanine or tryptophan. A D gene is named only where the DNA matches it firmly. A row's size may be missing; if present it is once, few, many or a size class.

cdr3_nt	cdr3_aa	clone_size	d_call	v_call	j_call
TGTGCCAGCAGCTTAGGGTCGGGACTTTTAACAGATACGCAGTATTTT	CASSLGSGLLTDTQYF	.	.	TRBV7-2	TRBJ2-3
TGTGCCAGCAGCGTAGTCAGCGATGGTGAAAAACTGTTTTTT	CASSVVSDGEKLFF	.	.	TRBV9	TRBJ1-4
TGTGCCAGCAGTTTATCATTAGGTGGCGGGGGGCTCACAGATACGCAGTATTTT	CASSLSLGGGGLTDTQYF	.	TRBD2	TRBV12-3/TRBV12-4	TRBJ2-3
TGTGCCAGCAGTTACGTGGGGGATACGCAGTATTTT	CASSYVGDTQYF	many	.	TRBV6-2/TRBV6-3	TRBJ2-3
TGCAGTGCTAGATCACCAACCCGGGACAGCCTCAACAATGAGCAGTTCTTC	CSARSPTRDSLNNEQFF	.	TRBD1	TRBV20-1	TRBJ2-1
TGTGCCGGCAGCTTAGGGCCCGGGGTTCACAACGAGCAGTACTTC	CAGSLGPGVHNEQYF	.	.	TRBV7-8	TRBJ2-7
TGCGCCAGCAGCTTGGTCCAGGAACAAGGGGAGCAGTACTTC	CASSLVQEQGEQYF	.	.	TRBV5-1	TRBJ2-7
TGTGCCAGCAGCCGACAGGGGCTTATCCCGACCTACGAGCAGTACTTC	CASSRQGLIPTYEQYF	many	TRBD1	TRBV3-1	TRBJ2-7
TGCGCCAGCAGCTTGGATGGGGGGGGGAATCAGCCCCAGCATTTT	CASSLDGGGNQPQHF	.	.	TRBV5-1	TRBJ1-5
TGTGCCAGCAGCCAAGAGTCAGGGACGAATCAGCCCCAGCATTTT	CASSQESGTNQPQHF	few	.	TRBV3-1	TRBJ1-5
TGCGCCAGCAGCCCGATCGGGACTAAACTCAATGAGCAGTTCTTC	CASSPIGTKLNEQFF	.	TRBD2	TRBV5-1	TRBJ2-1
TGTGCCAGCAGCGTAGAACTAGTGGGTGAGCAGTTCTTC	CASSVELVGEQFF	few	.	TRBV9	TRBJ2-1
TGCAGCGCTGATTTGGGGGGAGACTACTCTGATGGCTACACCTTC	CSADLGGDYSDGYTF	.	.	TRBV29-1	TRBJ1-2
TGCGCCAGCAGCCAAGGCGGGACAGGGGTGGCAGATACGCAGTATTTT	CASSQGGTGVADTQYF	.	TRBD1	TRBV4-1	TRBJ2-3
TGTGCCAGCAGCTTAGACCGGGGGTATTCCTACGAGCAGTACTTC	CASSLDRGYSYEQYF	many	.	TRBV5-1	TRBJ2-7
TGTGCCAGCAGTTGGACTAGCGGGGTCTACAATGAGCAGTTCTTC	CASSWTSGVYNEQFF	few	TRBD2	TRBV12-3/TRBV12-4	TRBJ2-1
TGTGCCAGCAGTCCCCCGACAGCCCTTGGGGAGACCCAGTACTTC	CASSPPTALGETQYF	.	.	TRBV25-1	TRBJ2-5
TGTGCCAGCAGCCACGGGACAGCGCCAGATACGCAGTATTTT	CASSHGTAPDTQYF	.	TRBD1	TRBV13	TRBJ2-3
TGCGCCAGCAGCCAAGGGACTAGCGGGAGCTCTAATGAGCAGTTCTTC	CASSQGTSGSSNEQFF	.	TRBD2	TRBV4-1	TRBJ2-1
TGCGCCAGCAAAGGGGCTAGCGGGGGGAACCAAGAGACCCAGTACTTC	CASKGASGGNQETQYF	.	TRBD2	TRBV5-1	TRBJ2-5
TGTGCCAGCAGTCGTATCACTAGCGGGATTCGGAGCAGCGTGTTCTTC	CASSRITSGIRSSVFF	few	TRBD2	TRBV6-5	TRBJ2-1
TGTGCCAGCAGCCGCCCGACTAGCGGGGGGGTCTACTACGAGCAGTACTTC	CASSRPTSGGVYYEQYF	few	TRBD2	TRBV3-1	TRBJ2-7